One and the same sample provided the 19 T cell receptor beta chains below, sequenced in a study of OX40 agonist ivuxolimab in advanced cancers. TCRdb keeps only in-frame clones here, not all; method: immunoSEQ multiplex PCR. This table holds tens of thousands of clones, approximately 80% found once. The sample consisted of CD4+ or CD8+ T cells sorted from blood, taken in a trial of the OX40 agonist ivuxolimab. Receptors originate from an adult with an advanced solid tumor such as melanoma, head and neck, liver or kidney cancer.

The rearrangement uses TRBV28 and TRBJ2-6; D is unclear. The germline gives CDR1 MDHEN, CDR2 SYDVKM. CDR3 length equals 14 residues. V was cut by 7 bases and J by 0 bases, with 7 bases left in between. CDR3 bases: TGTGCCAGCACCCAGGACTCTGGGGCCAACGTCCTGACTTTC. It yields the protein CASTQDSGANVLTF.

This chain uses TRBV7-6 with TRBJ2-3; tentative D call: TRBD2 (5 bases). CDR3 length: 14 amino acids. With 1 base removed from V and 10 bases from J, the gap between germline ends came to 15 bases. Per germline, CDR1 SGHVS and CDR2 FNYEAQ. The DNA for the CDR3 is TGTGCCAGCAGCTTAGGAACGGGGAGAGGTGCGCAGTATTTT. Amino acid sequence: CASSLGTGRGAQYF. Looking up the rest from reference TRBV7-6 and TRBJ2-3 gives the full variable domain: GAGVSQSPRYKVTKRGQDVALRCDPISGHVSLYWYRQALGQGPEFLTYFNYEAQQDKSGLPNDRFSAERPEGSISTLTIQRTEQRDSAMYRCASSLGTGRGAQYFGPGTRLTVL.

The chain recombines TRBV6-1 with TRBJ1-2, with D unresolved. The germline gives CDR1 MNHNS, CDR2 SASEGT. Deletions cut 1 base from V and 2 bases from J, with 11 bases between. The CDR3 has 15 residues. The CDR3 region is CASSEDRVGNYGYTF. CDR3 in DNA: TGTGCCAGCAGTGAAGATAGAGTAGGGAACTATGGCTACACCTTC.

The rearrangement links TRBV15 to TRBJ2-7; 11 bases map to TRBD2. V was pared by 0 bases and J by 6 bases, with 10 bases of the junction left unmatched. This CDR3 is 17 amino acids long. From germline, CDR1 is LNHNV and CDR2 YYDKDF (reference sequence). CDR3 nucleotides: TGTGCCACCAGCAGAGATCTAGCGGGAGGTACTGTCCGCGAGCAGTACTTC. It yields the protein CATSRDLAGGTVREQYF.

The CDR3 coding sequence is TGTGCCAGCAGTCCGCCCCCAGGGCTGGCATCGGAGGGTGAGCAGTTCTTC. Translation gives CASSPPPGLASEGEQFF. The V and J genes are TRBV28 and TRBJ2-1; weak D call: TRBD2 (6 bases). The germline V gene has CDR1 MDHEN and CDR2 SYDVKM. The CDR3 spans 17 residues. V shed 5 bases and J shed 9 bases, with 26 bases lying between them.

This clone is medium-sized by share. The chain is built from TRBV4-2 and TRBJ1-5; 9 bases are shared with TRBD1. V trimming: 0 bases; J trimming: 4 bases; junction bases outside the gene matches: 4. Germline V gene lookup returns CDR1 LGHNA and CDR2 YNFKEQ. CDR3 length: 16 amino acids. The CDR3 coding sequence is TGTGCCAGCAGCCAAGAGTCTGGACAGGGGAATCAGCCCCAGCATTTT. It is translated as CASSQESGQGNQPQHF.

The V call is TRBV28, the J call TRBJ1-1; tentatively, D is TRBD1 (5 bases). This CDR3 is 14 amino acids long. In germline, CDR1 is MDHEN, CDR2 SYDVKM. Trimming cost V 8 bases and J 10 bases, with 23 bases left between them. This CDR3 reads CASRTTLDIFIAFF. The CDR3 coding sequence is TGTGCCAGCCGGACTACCTTGGACATATTTATAGCTTTCTTT.

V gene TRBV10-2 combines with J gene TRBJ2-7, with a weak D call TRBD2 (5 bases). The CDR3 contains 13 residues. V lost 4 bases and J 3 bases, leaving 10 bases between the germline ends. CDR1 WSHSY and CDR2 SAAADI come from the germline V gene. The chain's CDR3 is CASSASGNYEQYV. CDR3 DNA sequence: TGCGCCAGCAGTGCTTCCGGGAACTACGAGCAGTACGTC.

The CDR3 DNA sequence: TGTGCCAGCAGTTATCAGGACAGGGTAAGGCAGCCCCAGCATTTT. Its translation is CASSYQDRVRQPQHF. The V and J genes are TRBV6-6 and TRBJ1-5; 8 bases align to TRBD1. The CDR3 extends over 15 amino acids. Looked up from germline, CDR1 is MNHNY and CDR2 is SVGAGI (reference sequence). J gave up 7 bases and V 3 bases, and 8 bases lay outside the gene matches.

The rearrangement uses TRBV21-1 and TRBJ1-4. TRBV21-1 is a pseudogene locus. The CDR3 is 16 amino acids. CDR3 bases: TGTGCCAGCAGCAAAGTGGAGGGGGGAGCTAATGAAAAACTGTTTTTT. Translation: CASSKVEGGANEKLFF.

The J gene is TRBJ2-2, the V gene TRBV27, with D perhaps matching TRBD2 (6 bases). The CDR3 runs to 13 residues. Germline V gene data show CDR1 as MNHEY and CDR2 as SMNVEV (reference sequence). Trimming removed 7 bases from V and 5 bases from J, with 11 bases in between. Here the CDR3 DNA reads TGTGCCAGCACTCAACGGGAGACCGGGGAGCTGTTTTTT. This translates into CASTQRETGELFF.

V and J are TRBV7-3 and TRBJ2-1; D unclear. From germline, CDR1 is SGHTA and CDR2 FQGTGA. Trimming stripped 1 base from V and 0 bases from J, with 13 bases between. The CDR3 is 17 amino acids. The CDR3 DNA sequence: TGTGCCAGCAGCTTAATGTCTAGTTTAAGCTCCTACAATGAGCAGTTCTTC. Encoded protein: CASSLMSSLSSYNEQFF.

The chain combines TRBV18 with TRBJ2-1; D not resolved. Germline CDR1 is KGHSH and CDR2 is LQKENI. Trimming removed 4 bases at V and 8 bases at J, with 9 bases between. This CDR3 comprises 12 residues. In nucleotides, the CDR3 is TGTGCCAGCTCACTAACCCAGGATGAGCAGTTCTTC. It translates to CASSLTQDEQFF.

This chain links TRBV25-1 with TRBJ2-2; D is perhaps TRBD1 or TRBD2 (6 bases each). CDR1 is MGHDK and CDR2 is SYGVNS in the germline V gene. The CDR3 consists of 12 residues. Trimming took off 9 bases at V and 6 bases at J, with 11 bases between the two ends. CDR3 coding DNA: TGTGCCAGTTCAGGGGAGGCCGGGGAGCTGTTTTTT. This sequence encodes CASSGEAGELFF.

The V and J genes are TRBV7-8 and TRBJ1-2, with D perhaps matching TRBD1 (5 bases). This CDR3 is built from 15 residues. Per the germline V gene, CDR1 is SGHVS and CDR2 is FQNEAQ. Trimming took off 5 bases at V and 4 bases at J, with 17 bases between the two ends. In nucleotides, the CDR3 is TGTGCCAGCAGCGCCGCGGAGGGGTGGATCTATGGCTACACCTTC. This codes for CASSAAEGWIYGYTF. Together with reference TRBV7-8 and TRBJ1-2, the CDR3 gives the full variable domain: GAGVSQSPRYKVAKRGQDVALRCDPISGHVSLFWYQQALGQGPEFLTYFQNEAQLDKSGLPSDRFFAERPEGSVSTLKIQRTQQEDSAVYLCASSAAEGWIYGYTFGSGTRLTVV.

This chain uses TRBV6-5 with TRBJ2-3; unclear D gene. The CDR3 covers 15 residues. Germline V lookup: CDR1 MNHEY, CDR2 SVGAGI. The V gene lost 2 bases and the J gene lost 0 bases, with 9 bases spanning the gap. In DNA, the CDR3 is TGTGCCAGCAGTTACCGAAGCAGTAGCACAGATACGCAGTATTTT. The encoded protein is CASSYRSSSTDTQYF.

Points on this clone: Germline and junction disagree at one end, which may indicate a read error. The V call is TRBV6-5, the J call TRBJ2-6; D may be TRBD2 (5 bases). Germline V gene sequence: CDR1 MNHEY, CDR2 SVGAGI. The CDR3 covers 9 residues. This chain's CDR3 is CASSYPGNF. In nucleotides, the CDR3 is TGTGCCAGCAGTTACCCGGGGAACTTC.

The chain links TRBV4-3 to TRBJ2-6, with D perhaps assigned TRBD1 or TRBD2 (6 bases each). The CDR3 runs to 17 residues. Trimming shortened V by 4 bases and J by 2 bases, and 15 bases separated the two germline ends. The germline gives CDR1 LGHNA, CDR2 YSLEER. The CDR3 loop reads CASSPQGGVAGANVLTF. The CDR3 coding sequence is TGCGCCAGCAGCCCACAGGGCGGGGTCGCTGGGGCCAACGTCCTGACTTTC.

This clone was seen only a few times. This chain's CDR3 is CASRPRTGYEQYV. DNA for the CDR3: TGTGCCAGCAGGCCCAGGACAGGGTACGAGCAGTACGTC. The J gene is TRBJ2-7, the V gene TRBV28, with TRBD1 identical over 8 bases. V was clipped by 6 bases and J by 4 bases; unmatched bases: 5. Germline V gene sequence: CDR1 MDHEN, CDR2 SYDVKM. The CDR3 runs 13 residues.